The clone carrying this T cell receptor beta chain was found once. This specimen belongs to a study of blood T cell repertoires in COVID-19. As for the study in general: Material from acute and convalescent COVID-19 was sourced from the United States, Italy and Spain.

Here immunoSEQ multiplex PCR was the method, and the copy in TCRdb shows in-frame clones only, minus some. The repertoire consists of about 100,000 clones, with around 90% occurring once and the leading ten covering about 4.6%. The germline V gene has CDR1 SGHTA and CDR2 FQGTGA. The CDR3 contains 14 residues. V shed 6 bases and J shed 1 base, with 10 bases lying between them. The sequenced sample was peripheral blood. The J gene is TRBJ2-1, the V gene TRBV7-3; maybe TRBD1 (5 bases). The sequence was obtained from a human donor in a cohort sampled during active COVID-19. DNA of the CDR3: TGTGCCAGCAGTGTCAAGGGGTCCTACAATGAGCAGTTCTTC. The encoded protein is CASSVKGSYNEQFF.